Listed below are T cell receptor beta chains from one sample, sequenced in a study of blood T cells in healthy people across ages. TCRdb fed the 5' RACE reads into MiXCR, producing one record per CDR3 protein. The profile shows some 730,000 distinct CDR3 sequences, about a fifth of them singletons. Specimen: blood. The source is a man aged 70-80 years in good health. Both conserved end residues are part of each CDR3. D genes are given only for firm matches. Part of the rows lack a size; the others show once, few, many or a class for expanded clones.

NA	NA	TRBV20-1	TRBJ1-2	CSETDSYGYTF	TGCAGTGAGACAGACAGCTATGGCTACACCTTC
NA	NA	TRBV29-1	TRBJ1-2	CSVERVGSYTF	TGCAGCGTTGAACGGGTAGGGAGCTACACCTTC
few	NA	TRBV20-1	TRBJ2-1	CSARPIESDPSYNEQFF	TGCAGTGCTCGACCCATAGAGTCCGATCCATCCTACAATGAGCAGTTCTTC
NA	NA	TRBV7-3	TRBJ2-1	CASRSDRASNGQFF	TGTGCCAGCAGATCAGATCGGGCCTCAAATGGGCAGTTCTTC
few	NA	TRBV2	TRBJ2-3	CASSDLLSTDTQYF	TGTGCCAGCAGTGACCTCCTAAGCACAGATACGCAGTATTTT
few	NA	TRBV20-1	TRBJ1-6	CSARDSGRADLHF	TGCAGTGCTAGAGATTCGGGCAGGGCGGATCTCCACTTT
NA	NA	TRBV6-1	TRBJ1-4	CASTLTLLANEKLFF	TGTGCCAGCACCCTGACACTGCTAGCTAATGAAAAACTGTTTTTT
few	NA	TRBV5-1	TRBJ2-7	CASSLVGGATYEQYF	TGCGCCAGCAGCTTGGTTGGAGGGGCCACCTACGAGCAGTACTTC
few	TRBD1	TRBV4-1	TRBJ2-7	CASSPGRTGVYEQYF	TGCGCCAGCAGCCCAGGACGGACAGGAGTCTACGAGCAGTACTTC
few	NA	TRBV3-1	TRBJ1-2	CACSQASGRHGYTF	TGTGCCTGCAGCCAGGCCTCCGGGAGGCATGGCTACACCTTC
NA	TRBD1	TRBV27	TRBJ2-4	CASSLSRGLRDIQYF	TGTGCCAGCAGTTTATCCAGGGGGTTGAGAGACATTCAGTACTTC
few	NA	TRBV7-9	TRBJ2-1	CASSPNRGIAYNEQFF	TGTGCCAGCAGTCCTAACAGAGGTATCGCCTACAATGAGCAGTTCTTC
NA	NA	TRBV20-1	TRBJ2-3	CSARDRAGSATDTQYF	TGCAGTGCTAGAGATCGGGCGGGTTCAGCCACAGATACGCAGTATTTT
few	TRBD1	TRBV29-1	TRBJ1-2	CSVETGGGGYTF	TGCAGCGTTGAGACAGGGGGGGGTGGCTACACCTTC
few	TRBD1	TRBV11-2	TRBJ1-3	CASSSRTGGWSGNTIYF	TGTGCCAGCAGCTCCAGGACAGGGGGCTGGTCTGGAAACACCATATATTTT
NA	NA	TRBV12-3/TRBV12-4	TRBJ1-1	CASGMNTEAFF	TGTGCCAGCGGCATGAACACTGAAGCTTTCTTT
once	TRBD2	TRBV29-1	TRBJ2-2	CSVTGTSGRPNTGELFF	TGCAGCGTCACCGGGACTAGCGGGAGGCCCAACACCGGGGAGCTGTTTTTT
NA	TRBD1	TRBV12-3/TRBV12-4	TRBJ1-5	CASSSLQGARQPQHF	TGTGCCAGCAGCTCTCTACAGGGGGCGCGTCAGCCCCAGCATTTT
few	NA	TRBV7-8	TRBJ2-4	CASSVTGTLAKNIQYF	TGTGCCAGCAGCGTGACCGGGACACTAGCCAAAAACATTCAGTACTTC
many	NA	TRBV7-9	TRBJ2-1	CASSPQRSSYNEQFF	TGTGCCAGCAGCCCACAGAGGAGCTCCTACAATGAGCAGTTCTTC
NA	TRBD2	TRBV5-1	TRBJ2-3	CASNEGLAGENTQYF	TGCGCCAGTAATGAGGGACTAGCGGGAGAAAATACGCAGTATTTT
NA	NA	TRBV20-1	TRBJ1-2	CSARGHGAYGYTF	TGCAGTGCTAGAGGGCATGGGGCCTATGGCTACACCTTC
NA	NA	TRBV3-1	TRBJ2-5	CASSQGKWTTREETQYF	TGTGCCAGCAGCCAAGGCAAATGGACTACCAGGGAAGAGACCCAGTACTTC
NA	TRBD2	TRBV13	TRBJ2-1	CASSLGHSSGVYNEQFF	TGTGCCAGCAGCTTAGGCCACTCTAGCGGCGTATACAATGAGCAGTTCTTC
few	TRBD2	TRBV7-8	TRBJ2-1	CASSLGLAGSDEQFF	TGTGCCAGCAGCTTAGGACTAGCGGGAAGCGATGAGCAGTTCTTC
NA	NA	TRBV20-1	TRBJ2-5	CSAEAEIQETQYF	TGCAGTGCTGAGGCAGAGATTCAAGAGACCCAGTACTTC
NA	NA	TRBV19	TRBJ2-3	CASSIEGTDTQYF	TGTGCCAGTAGTATAGAAGGGACAGATACGCAGTATTTT
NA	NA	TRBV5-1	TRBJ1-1	CASSSRLNTEVFF	TGCGCCAGCAGCTCGAGGTTGAACACTGAAGTTTTCTTT
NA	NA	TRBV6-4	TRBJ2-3	CASSPEYRSTDTQYF	TGTGCCAGCAGCCCCGAGTACAGAAGCACAGATACGCAGTATTTT
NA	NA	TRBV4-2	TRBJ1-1	CASSQSGGSFWEAFF	TGTGCCAGCAGCCAAAGCGGGGGTTCATTTTGGGAAGCTTTCTTT
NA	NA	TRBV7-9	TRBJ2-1	CASSLVQGRGQYNEQFF	TGTGCCAGCAGCCTTGTCCAGGGTCGGGGGCAATACAATGAGCAGTTCTTC
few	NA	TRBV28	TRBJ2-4	CASSMIRTEGRNIQYF	TGTGCCAGCAGTATGATTCGGACAGAGGGGAGAAACATTCAGTACTTC
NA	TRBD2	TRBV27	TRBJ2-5	CASSPPPAGGQETQYF	TGTGCCAGCAGTCCTCCTCCGGCGGGGGGACAAGAGACCCAGTACTTC
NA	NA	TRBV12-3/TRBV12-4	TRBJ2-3	CASSFSLPSTDTQYF	TGTGCCAGCAGTTTCTCCCTTCCTAGCACAGATACGCAGTATTTT